This T cell receptor beta chain originates from a study of T-cell reconstitution after alpha-beta-depleted transplantation in children. Unique molecular identifiers were incorporated during preparation of the TCRbeta library. TCRdb used MiXCR to reprocess the PCR reads, holding one entry per CDR3 protein. In the table there are about 980,000 distinct CDR3 sequences, less than 30% of which are singletons. This clonotype was detected a few times. The ends were cut back, 1 base at V and 13 bases at J, with 13 bases in the middle. Per germline, CDR1 SQVTM and CDR2 ANQGSEA. CDR3 length: 11 residues. The receptor was isolated from a boy in the first two years of life who had a stem cell transplant for SCID, so the T cells may come from the graft donor. V gene TRBV29-1 combines with J gene TRBJ2-5; D remains ambiguous. The input for sequencing was PBMCs, mostly from graft donor cells, taken 360 days after TCRalphabeta/CD19-depleted stem cell transplant. CDR3: CSVEGQVSGYF. The CDR3 DNA sequence: TGCAGCGTTGAAGGGCAGGTTTCGGGGTACTTC.